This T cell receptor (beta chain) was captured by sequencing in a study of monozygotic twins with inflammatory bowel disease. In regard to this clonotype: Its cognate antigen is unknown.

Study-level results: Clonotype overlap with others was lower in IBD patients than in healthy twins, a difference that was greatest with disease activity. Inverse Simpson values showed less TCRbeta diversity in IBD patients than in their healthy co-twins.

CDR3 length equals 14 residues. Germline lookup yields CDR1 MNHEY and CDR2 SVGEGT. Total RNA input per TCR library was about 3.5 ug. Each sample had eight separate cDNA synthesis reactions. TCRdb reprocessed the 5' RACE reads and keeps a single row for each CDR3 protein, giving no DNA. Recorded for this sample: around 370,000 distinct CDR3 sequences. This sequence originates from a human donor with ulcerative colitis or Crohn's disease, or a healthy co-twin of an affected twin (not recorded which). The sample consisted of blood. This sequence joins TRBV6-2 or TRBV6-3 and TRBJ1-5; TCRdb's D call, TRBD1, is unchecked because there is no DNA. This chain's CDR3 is CASRRTGDRGPQHF.